This TCR beta chain was sequenced in a study of cytomegalovirus exposure and HLA in healthy donors. Germline V gene lookup returns CDR1 KGHSH and CDR2 LQKENI. V lost 6 bases, J lost 6 bases, and 9 bases lay in between. The CDR3 runs 12 residues. Study observations and caveats: In terms of immune exposure information, only CMV serostatus was available. A later analysis reportedly identified an Asian-associated ancestry cluster as carrying fewer N-insertions than the approximately 620-donor mean. In all likelihood, a cluster of highly shared sequence variants was a sequencing artifact.

With respect to this clone: The antigen is not known.

The PCR was carried out with 60 Vbeta primers and 13 Jbeta primers. Clones were read by immunoSEQ multiplex PCR, and TCRdb kept only the in-frame ones, dropping some. This table holds approximately 170,000 clones, about 80% found once. Donors had nominal health at sampling but likely had unrecorded immune exposures. This clonotype was sampled from a man aged 18 to 30 in good health and CMV-seropositive. The source material was PBMCs. The V and J genes are TRBV18 and TRBJ2-4, with TRBD2 as a possible D gene (6 bases). In DNA, the CDR3 is TGTGCCAGCTCTCTCGGGGGAAACATTCAGTACTTC. Its protein product is CASSLGGNIQYF.